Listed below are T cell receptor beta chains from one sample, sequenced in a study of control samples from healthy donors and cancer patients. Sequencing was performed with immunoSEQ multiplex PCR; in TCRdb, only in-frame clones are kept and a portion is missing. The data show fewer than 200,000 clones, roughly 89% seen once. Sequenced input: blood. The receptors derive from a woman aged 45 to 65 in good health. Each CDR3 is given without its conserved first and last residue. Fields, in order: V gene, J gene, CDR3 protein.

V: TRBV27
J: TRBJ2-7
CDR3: ASRPGVSGEQY

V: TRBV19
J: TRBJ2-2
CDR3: ASNRKGGTGELF

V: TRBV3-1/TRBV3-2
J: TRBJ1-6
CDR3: ASKPEGQGNSPLH

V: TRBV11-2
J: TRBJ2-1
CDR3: ASSAQRNEQF

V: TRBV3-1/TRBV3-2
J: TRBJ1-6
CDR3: ASSIGQGFYNSPLH

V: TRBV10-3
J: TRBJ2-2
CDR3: AIRETSGGVAGELF

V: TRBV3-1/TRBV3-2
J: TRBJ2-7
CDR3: ASSLGLRTYEQY

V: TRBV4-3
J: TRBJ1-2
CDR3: ASSQDYRTGKYGYT

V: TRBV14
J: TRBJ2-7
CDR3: ASSQVGGETYEQY

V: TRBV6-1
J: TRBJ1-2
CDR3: ASSEKGLGPQVADGYT

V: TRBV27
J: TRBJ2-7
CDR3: ASSADPRQGKFGGQY

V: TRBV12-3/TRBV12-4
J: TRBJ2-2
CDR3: ASSFGSTGELF

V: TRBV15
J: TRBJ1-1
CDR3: ATSRESRTEAF

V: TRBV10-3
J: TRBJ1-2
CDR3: AITQGRGGYT

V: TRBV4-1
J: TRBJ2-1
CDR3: ASSPLLTTEQF

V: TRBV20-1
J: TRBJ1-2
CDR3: SASGTGLGYT

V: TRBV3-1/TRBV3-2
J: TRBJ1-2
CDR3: ASSQAAGYGYT

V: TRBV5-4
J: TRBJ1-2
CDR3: ASSSAGGRSYGYT

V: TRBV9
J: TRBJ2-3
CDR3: ASSVDGRGRQY

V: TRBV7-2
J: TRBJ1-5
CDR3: ASSDGLGLINQPQH

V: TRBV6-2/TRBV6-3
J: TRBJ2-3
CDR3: ASSYSMLEVTGTTDTQY

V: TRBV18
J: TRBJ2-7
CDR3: ASSPPSNTYEQY

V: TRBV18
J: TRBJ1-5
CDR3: ASSTGVESNQPQH

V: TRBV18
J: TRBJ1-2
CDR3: ASSPGVATDNYGYT

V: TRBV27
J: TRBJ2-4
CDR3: ASRGGATLLRSGIQY

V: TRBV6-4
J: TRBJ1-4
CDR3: ASRQGARGEKLF

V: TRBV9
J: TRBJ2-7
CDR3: ASSAASGSYEQY

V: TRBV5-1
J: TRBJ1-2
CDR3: ASSSSQGDGYT

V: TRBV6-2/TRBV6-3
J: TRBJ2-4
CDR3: ASSLMDETGQY

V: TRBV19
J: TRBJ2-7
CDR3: ASSTDRVGYEQY

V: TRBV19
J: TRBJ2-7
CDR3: ASSNRGPPYEQY

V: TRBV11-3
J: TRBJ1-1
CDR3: ASSASWGPGTEAF

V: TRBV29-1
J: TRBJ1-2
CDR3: SVPPTGVVNYGYT

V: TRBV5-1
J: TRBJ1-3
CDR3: ASSLAERNTIY

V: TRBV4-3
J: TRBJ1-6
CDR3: ASSQSGTDYNSPLH

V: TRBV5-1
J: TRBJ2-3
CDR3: ASSFSSSPRGDTQY

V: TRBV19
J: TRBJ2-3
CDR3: ASSIDRGEYTDTQY

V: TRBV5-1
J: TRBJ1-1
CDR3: ASSLDIQGGTEAF

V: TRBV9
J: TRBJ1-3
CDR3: ASSVAGDRNTIY

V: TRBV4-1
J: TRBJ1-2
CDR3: ASSQEVLNYGYT

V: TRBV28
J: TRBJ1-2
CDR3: ASNVGGSGYT

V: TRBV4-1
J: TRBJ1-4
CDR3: ASSQAGSATNEKLF

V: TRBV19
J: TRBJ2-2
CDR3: ASSVQQLATGELF

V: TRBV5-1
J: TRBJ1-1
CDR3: ASSLSRGSRDTEAF

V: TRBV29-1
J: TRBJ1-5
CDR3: SASIDNQPQH

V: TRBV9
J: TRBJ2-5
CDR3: ASSVRAKETQY

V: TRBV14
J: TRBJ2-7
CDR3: ASSPVAGSYEQY

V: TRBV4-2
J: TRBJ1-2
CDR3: ASSQDTGDGGYT

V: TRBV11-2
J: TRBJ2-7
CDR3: ASSLEGSSGGEQY

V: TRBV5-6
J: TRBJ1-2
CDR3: ASRGTGINYGYT